This record looks at one T cell receptor beta chain sequence and its context. Its specificity is unknown. After removal of 6 bases from V and 4 bases from J, the junction contained 11 bases not matched to a gene. Germline values: CDR1 MNHNY, CDR2 SVGAGI (reference sequence). The CDR3 runs to 15 residues. The entry originates in a study of cytomegalovirus exposure and HLA in healthy donors. The study's findings and limits: Overall, around 160 TCR beta chains were annotated as cytomegalovirus-associated. TCR beta V segments were, for the most part, productive about 87% or about 30% of the time in an earlier analysis. One later analysis reportedly identified an Asian-associated ancestry cluster that showed fewer N-insertions than the roughly 700-donor mean.

Both 60 Vbeta primers and 13 Jbeta primers went into the PCR. Profiled with immunoSEQ multiplex PCR; TCRdb holds only in-frame clones, not every one. The sample records approximately 120,000 clones, 74% being singletons. Healthy bone marrow donors made up the cohort. The clonotype was recovered from a human donor in good health. Sequencing was done on a sample of PBMCs. The chain couples TRBV6-6 to TRBJ1-2, with 7 positions matching TRBD1. CDR3 bases: TGTGCCAGCAGCTCCAGACAGGGTCAGTCCTATGGCTACACCTTC. Amino acid sequence: CASSSRQGQSYGYTF.